This T cell receptor (beta chain) was profiled in a study of T cell responses to AZD1222 COVID-19 vaccine. Trimming removed 0 bases from V and 2 bases from J, with 16 bases in between. This CDR3 contains 18 residues. Germline V lookup: CDR1 LGHDT, CDR2 YNNKEL (reference sequence). A word on this clone: Its antigen remains unidentified.

TCRdb's copy holds only in-frame clones and misses some; the assay was immunoSEQ multiplex PCR. The sample has around 180,000 clones; approximately 94% are singletons. Second-dose intervals near 4 or 12 weeks were combined. Study-wide results and caveats: Across the whole spike, CD4 TCRs peaked at regions 160-218 and 743-854. There were mostly white British donors and more females than males, and clonal diversity was possibly underestimated.

The rearrangement joins TRBV3-1 (or the pseudogene TRBV3-2) to TRBJ2-2; D gene unclear. The sequencing here drew on peripheral blood, taken 28 days after the second AZD1222 dose. The clonotype originates from an adult who received the AZD1222 COVID-19 vaccine. The CDR3 DNA is TGTGCCAGCAGCCAAGATGAAGGCAGCCCGATCAACACCGGGGAGCTGTTTTTT. Amino acids: CASSQDEGSPINTGELFF.